Each of the 15 T cell receptor beta chains below was sequenced from the same sample in a study of response to subunit inactivated influenza vaccine. TCRdb reprocessed the RT-PCR reads via MiXCR and lists one record per CDR3 protein. The data show over 300,000 distinct CDR3 sequences, about a fifth seen once. Sequenced here: PBMCs from blood, sampled less than 22 months after vaccination. The receptors shown here come from a man in his fifties or sixties who received an inactivated influenza vaccine.

There are a few counts of this clonotype. This chain uses TRBV5-1 with TRBJ2-1; possibly TRBD1 for D (6 bases). Germline CDR1 reads SGHRS; CDR2 reads YFSETQ. This CDR3 has 14 amino acids. V was pared by 1 base and J by 8 bases, with 13 bases between. In DNA, the CDR3 is TGCGCCAGCAGCTTGAGGACAGTTGGAGATGAGCAGTTCTTC. Translated, it gives CASSLRTVGDEQFF.

This clonotype turned up a few times. The chain couples TRBV20-1 to TRBJ1-2, with 7 bases lining up with TRBD1. This CDR3 region has 15 residues. V gave up 2 bases and J gave up 5 bases; unmatched junction bases: 11. Germline V gene sequence: CDR1 DFQATT, CDR2 SNEGSKA (reference sequence). CDR3: CSARRRTGPRYGYTF. The CDR3 nucleotides are TGCAGTGCTAGACGACGGACAGGCCCTCGGTATGGCTACACCTTC.

This clonotype showed up just a few times. V is TRBV28 and J is TRBJ2-5; the D is unclear. The germline V gene has CDR1 MDHEN and CDR2 SYDVKM. This CDR3 is built from 11 residues. The ends were cut back, 1 base at V and 7 bases at J, with 4 bases in the middle. The DNA of the CDR3 is TGTGCCAGCAGTTTATTTGGGACCCAGTACTTC. It specifies CASSLFGTQYF.

The chain uses TRBV29-1 and TRBJ2-3; 7 nucleotides match TRBD2. The CDR3 has 15 amino acids. The germline V gene encodes CDR1 SQVTM and CDR2 ANQGSEA. The ends lost 4 bases at V and 4 bases at J; junction bases unmatched: 11. This CDR3 reads CSVAPGRAGADTQYF. CDR3 bases: TGCAGCGTTGCGCCAGGCAGGGCGGGGGCAGATACGCAGTATTTT.

This sequence joins TRBV20-1 and TRBJ2-3, with D hard to call. The CDR3 has 13 amino acids. Germline loops: CDR1 DFQATT, CDR2 SNEGSKA (reference sequence). The V end was cut by 3 bases, the J end by 2 bases, with 9 bases between. The chain's CDR3 is CSASETHTDTQYF. Written as DNA, the CDR3 is TGCAGTGCTAGCGAAACTCACACAGATACGCAGTATTTT.

This clonotype was seen ten or more times. The CDR3 DNA follows: TGCGCCAGCAGCTGGACAGGGAGAAATTCACCCCTCCACTTT. The encoded protein is CASSWTGRNSPLHF. The chain links TRBV5-1 to TRBJ1-6; 8 nucleotides agree with TRBD1. Germline V gene sequence: CDR1 SGHRS, CDR2 YFSETQ. The CDR3 covers 14 residues. V trimming: 3 bases; J trimming: 7 bases; junction bases outside the gene matches: 3.

The CDR3 DNA reads as TGCAGTGCTGGCGGGACTAGCGGGGGGCCACAGTACTTC. This encodes CSAGGTSGGPQYF. The chain carries TRBV20-1 and TRBJ2-7, with 15 bases that match TRBD2. The CDR3 sequence is 13 residues long. Trimming cost V 5 bases and J 10 bases; bases outside gene matches: 6. Germline CDR1 reads DFQATT; CDR2 reads SNEGSKA (reference sequence).

The gene calls are TRBV7-9 and TRBJ1-6, with D hard to call. Germline CDR1 and CDR2: SEHNR and FQNEAQ (reference sequence). The CDR3 runs 14 residues. Trimming removed 3 bases at V and 4 bases at J, with 7 bases between. As DNA, the CDR3 is TGTGCCAGCAGCTTGTCTCTTTATAATTCACCCCTCCACTTT. It codes for CASSLSLYNSPLHF. Filled out from reference TRBV7-9 and TRBJ1-6, the complete variable domain reads DTGVSQNPRHKITKRGQNVTFRCDPISEHNRLYWYRQTLGQGPEFLTYFQNEAQLEKSRLLSDRFSAERPKGSFSTLEIQRTEQGDSAMYLCASSLSLYNSPLHFGNGTRLTVT.

This clonotype has only a few counts. The chain uses TRBV11-2 and TRBJ1-3; D not certain. Germline V gives CDR1 SGHAT, CDR2 FQNNGV. V lost 2 bases and J 2 bases, leaving 7 bases between the germline ends. The CDR3 consists of 14 residues. The CDR3 is CASSLQLAGNTIYF. DNA for the CDR3: TGTGCCAGCAGCTTACAGTTAGCTGGAAACACCATATATTTT.

In this sample, this clonotype turned up a few times. The genes are TRBV7-2 and TRBJ2-2; D possibly corresponds to TRBD2 (5 bases). Germline CDR1 reads SGHTA; CDR2 reads FQGNSA. This CDR3 spans 14 amino acids. Trimming shortened V by 5 bases and J by 2 bases, and 9 bases separated the two germline ends. The CDR3 sequence is CASSLDYNTGELFF. CDR3 sequence (DNA): TGTGCCAGCAGCCTCGACTATAACACCGGGGAGCTGTTTTTT.

This clonotype was counted ten times or more. The chain couples TRBV4-3 to TRBJ1-4; no definite D call. V was pared by 4 bases and J by 5 bases, with 11 bases between. Germline V gene data show CDR1 as LGHNA and CDR2 as YSLEER. The CDR3 loop spans 14 amino acids. CDR3 loop: CASSRRGFNEKLFF. The CDR3 DNA follows: TGCGCCAGCAGCCGGAGAGGATTCAATGAAAAACTGTTTTTT.

The chain joins TRBV4-1 to TRBJ1-4; TRBD1 matches 7 bases. The germline V gene has CDR1 MGHRA and CDR2 YSYEKL. J lost 7 bases, V lost 4 bases, and 9 bases had no gene match. The CDR3 consists of 15 residues. In nucleotides, the CDR3 is TGCGCCAGCAGCCGAAACAGGGGAGTCTTTGAAAAACTGTTTTTT. This codes for CASSRNRGVFEKLFF.

The V call is TRBV3-1, the J call TRBJ1-4; the D gene is possibly TRBD1 (5 bases). The CDR3 extends over 17 amino acids. V shed 4 bases and J shed 7 bases, with 22 bases lying between them. Looked up from germline, CDR1 is LGHDT and CDR2 is YNNKEL (reference sequence). The CDR3 DNA follows: TGTGCCAGCAGCCCGGGGACGCGGCGGAGTGTTGGTGAAAAACTGTTTTTT. The encoded protein is CASSPGTRRSVGEKLFF.

This sequence joins TRBV7-2 and TRBJ1-2; 9 positions agree with TRBD1. V lost 1 base and J lost 4; bases outside the gene matches: 1. The germline V gene has CDR1 SGHTA and CDR2 FQGNSA. The CDR3 loop spans 14 amino acids. CDR3 nucleotides: TGTGCCAGCAGCTTAGGGACAGGGGTCTATGGCTACACCTTC. Translated, it gives CASSLGTGVYGYTF. The whole variable domain, filled in from reference TRBV7-2 and TRBJ1-2, reads GAGVSQSPSNKVTEKGKDVELRCDPISGHTALYWYRQSLGQGLEFLIYFQGNSAPDKSGLPSDRFSAERTGGSVSTLTIQRTQQEDSAVYLCASSLGTGVYGYTFGSGTRLTVV.

This clonotype has only a few counts. The chain has TRBV4-3 and TRBJ1-1; D is unclear. Germline V gives CDR1 LGHNA, CDR2 YSLEER. The V end lost 0 bases, the J end lost 4 bases, and 15 bases lay between the germline ends. The CDR3 is made up of 16 amino acids. CDR3 sequence (DNA): TGCGCCAGCAGCCAAGAATTGTCGGGCTTCGGCACTGAAGCTTTCTTT. Encoded protein: CASSQELSGFGTEAFF.